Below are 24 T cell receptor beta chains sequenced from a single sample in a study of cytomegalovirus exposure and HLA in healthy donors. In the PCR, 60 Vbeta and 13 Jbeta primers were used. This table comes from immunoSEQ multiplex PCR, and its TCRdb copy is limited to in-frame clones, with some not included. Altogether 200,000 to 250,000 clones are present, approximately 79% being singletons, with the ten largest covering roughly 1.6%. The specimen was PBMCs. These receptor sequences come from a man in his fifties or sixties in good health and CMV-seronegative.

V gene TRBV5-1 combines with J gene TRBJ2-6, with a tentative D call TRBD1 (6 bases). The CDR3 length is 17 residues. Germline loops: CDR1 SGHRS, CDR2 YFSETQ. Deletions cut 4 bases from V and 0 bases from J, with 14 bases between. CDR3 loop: CASSNPTGSSGANVLTF. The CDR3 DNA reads TGCGCCAGCAGCAACCCGACAGGTAGCTCTGGGGCCAACGTCCTGACTTTC.

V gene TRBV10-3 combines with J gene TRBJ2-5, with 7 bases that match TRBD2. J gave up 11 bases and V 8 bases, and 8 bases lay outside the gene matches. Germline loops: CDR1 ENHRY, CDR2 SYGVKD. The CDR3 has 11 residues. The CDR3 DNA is TGTGCCATCCGACTAGCCGACAGACAGTACTTC. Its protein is CAIRLADRQYF.

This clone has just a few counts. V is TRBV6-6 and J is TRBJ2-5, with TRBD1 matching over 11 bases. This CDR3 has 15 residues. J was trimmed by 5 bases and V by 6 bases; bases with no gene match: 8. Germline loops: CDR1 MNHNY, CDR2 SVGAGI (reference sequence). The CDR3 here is CASRPGTGGRETQYF. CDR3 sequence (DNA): TGTGCCAGCAGGCCAGGGACAGGGGGACGGGAGACCCAGTACTTC.

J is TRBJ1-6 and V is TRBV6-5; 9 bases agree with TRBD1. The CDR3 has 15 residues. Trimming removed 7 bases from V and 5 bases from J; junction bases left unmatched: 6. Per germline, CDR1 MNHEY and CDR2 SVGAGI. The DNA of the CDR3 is TGTGCCAGCAACGAAGGACAGGGGCATAATTCACCCCTCCACTTT. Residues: CASNEGQGHNSPLHF.

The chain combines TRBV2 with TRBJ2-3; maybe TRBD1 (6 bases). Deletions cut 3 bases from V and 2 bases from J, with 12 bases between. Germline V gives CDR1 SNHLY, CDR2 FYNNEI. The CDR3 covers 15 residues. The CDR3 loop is CASSEAGAHTDTQYF. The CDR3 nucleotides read TGTGCCAGCAGTGAGGCAGGGGCCCACACAGATACGCAGTATTTT. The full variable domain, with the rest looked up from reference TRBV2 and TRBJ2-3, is EPEVTQTPSHQVTQMGQEVILRCVPISNHLYFYWYRQILGQKVEFLVSFYNNEISEKSEIFDDQFSVERPDGSNFTLKIRSTKLEDSAMYFCASSEAGAHTDTQYFGPGTRLTVL.

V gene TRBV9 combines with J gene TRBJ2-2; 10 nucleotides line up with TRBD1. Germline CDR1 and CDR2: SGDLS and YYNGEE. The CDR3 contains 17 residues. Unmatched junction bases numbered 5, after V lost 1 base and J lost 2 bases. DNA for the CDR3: TGTGCCAGCAGCGTATTGGACAGGGGGGGAAACACCGGGGAGCTGTTTTTT. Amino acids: CASSVLDRGGNTGELFF. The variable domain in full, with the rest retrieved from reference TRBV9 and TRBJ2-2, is DSGVTQTPKHLITATGQRVTLRCSPRSGDLSVYWYQQSLDQGLQFLIQYYNGEERAKGNILERFSAQQFPDLHSELNLSSLELGDSALYFCASSVLDRGGNTGELFFGEGSRLTVL.

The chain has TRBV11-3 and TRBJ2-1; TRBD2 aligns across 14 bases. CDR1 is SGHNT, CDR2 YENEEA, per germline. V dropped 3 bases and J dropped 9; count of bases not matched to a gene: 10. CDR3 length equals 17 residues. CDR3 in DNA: TGTGCCAGCAGCTTCAGCAGGGGACTAGCGGGAGTGGGTGAGCAGTTCTTC. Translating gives CASSFSRGLAGVGEQFF.

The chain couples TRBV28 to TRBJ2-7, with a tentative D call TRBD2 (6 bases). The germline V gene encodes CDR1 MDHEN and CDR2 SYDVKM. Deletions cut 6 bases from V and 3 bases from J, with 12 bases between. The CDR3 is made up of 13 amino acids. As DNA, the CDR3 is TGTGCCAGCAGAGCGGGCCTAATCTACGAGCAGTACTTC. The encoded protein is CASRAGLIYEQYF.

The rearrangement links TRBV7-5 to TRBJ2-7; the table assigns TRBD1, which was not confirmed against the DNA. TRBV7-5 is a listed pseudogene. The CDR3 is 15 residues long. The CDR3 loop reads CVRSSGFRQGGEQYF. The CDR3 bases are TGTGTCAGAAGCTCAGGTTTTAGGCAGGGCGGCGAGCAGTACTTC.

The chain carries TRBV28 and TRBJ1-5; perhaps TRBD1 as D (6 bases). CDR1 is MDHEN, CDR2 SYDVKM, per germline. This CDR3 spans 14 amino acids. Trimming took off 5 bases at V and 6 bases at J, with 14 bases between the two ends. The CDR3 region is CASSPPRGGQPQHF. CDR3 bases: TGTGCCAGCAGTCCCCCCAGGGGCGGTCAGCCCCAGCATTTT.

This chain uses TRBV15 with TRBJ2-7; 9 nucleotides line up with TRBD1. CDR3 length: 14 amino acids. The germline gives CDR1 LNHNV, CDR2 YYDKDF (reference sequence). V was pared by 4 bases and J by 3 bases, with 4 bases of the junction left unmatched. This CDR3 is CATSTGQGLYEQYF. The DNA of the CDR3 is TGTGCCACCAGCACGGGACAGGGCCTCTACGAGCAGTACTTC.

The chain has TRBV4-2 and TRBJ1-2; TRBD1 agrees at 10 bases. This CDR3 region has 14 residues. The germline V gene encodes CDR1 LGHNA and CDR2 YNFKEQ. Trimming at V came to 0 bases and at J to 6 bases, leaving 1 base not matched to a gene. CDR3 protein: CASSQEGTGDGYTF. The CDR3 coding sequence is TGTGCCAGCAGCCAAGAAGGGACAGGGGATGGCTACACCTTC.

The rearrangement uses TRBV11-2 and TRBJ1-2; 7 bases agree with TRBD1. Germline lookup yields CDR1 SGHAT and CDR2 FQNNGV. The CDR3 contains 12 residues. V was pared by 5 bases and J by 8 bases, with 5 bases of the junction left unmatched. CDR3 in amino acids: CASSHGTVGYTF. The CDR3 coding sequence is TGTGCCAGCAGCCACGGGACAGTGGGCTACACCTTC.

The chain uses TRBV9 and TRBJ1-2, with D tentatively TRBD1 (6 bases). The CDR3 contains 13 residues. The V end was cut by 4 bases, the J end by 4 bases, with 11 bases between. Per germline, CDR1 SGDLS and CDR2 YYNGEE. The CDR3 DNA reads TGTGCCAGCAGCCCCACAGGGTTCTATGGCTACACCTTC. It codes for CASSPTGFYGYTF.

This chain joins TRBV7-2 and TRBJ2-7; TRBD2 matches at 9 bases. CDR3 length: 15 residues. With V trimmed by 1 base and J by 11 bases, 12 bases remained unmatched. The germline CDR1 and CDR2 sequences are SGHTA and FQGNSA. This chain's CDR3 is CASSLDPSGTSSKYF. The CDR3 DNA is TGTGCCAGCAGCTTAGACCCTTCCGGGACTAGCTCTAAGTACTTC.

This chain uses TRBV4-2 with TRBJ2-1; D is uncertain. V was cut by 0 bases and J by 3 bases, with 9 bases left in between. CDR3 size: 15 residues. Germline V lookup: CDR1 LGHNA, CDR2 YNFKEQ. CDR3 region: CASSQDPADYNEQFF. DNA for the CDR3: TGTGCCAGCAGCCAAGACCCCGCAGACTACAATGAGCAGTTCTTC.

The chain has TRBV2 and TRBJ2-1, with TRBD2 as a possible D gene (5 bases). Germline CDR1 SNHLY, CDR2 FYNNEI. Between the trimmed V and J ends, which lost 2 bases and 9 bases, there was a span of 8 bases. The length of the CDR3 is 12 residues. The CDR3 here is CASSERESEQFF. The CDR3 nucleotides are TGTGCCAGCAGTGAAAGGGAGAGTGAGCAGTTCTTC.

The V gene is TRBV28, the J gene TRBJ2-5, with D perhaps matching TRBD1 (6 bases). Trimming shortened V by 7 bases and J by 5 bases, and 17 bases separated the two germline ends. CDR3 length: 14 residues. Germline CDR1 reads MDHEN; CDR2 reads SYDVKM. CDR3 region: CASIRGQARETQYF. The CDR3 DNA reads TGTGCCAGCATAAGGGGACAAGCGCGCGAGACCCAGTACTTC.

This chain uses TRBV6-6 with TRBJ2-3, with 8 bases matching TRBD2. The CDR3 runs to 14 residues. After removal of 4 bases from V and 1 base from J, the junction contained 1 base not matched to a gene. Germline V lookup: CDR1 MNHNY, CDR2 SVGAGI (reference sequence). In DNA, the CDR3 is TGTGCCAGCAGTTCGGGAGGGGGCACAGATACGCAGTATTTT. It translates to CASSSGGGTDTQYF.

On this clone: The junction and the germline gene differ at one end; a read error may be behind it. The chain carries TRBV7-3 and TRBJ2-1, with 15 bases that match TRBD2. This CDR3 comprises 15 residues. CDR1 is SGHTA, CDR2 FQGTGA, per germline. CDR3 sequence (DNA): TGTGCCAGCAGCTTAGAGGGGACTAGCGGGGGGTACGCGGTCTTC. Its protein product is CASSLEGTSGGYAVF.

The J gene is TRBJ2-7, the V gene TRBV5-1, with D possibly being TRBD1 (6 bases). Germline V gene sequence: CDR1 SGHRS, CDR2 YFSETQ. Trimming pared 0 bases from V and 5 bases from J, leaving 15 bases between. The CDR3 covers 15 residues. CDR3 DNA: TGCGCCAGCAGCTTGGAGAGAACAGGGAATCACGAGCAGTACTTC. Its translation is CASSLERTGNHEQYF.

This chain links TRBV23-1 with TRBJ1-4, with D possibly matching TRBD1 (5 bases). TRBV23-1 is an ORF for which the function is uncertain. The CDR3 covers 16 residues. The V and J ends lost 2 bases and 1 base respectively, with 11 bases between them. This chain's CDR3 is CASSQRYTGTNEKLFF. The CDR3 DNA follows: TGCGCCAGCAGTCAAAGGTACACAGGAACTAATGAAAAACTGTTTTTT.

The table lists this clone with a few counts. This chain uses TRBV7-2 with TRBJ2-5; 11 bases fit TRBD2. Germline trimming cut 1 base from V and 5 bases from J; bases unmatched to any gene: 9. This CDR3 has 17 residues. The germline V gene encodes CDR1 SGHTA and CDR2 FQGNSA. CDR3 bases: TGTGCCAGCAGCTTAGGTTTACTAGCGGGAGTGAGGGAGACCCAGTACTTC. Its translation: CASSLGLLAGVRETQYF.

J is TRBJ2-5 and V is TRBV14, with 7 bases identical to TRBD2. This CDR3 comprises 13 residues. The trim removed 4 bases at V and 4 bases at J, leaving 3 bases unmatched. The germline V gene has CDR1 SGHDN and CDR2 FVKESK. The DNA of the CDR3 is TGTGCCAGCAGCCGGGAGGGCCCAGAGACCCAGTACTTC. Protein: CASSREGPETQYF.